Listed here are 4 T cell receptor beta chains from one sample, sequenced in a study of CD8 T cells in ankylosing spondylitis. TCRdb re-called the 5' RACE reads with MiXCR, one entry per CDR3 protein. The sample lists over 25,000 distinct CDR3 sequences, roughly 7.9% occurring once. Sample: blood. Receptors were obtained from a male donor with ankylosing spondylitis or in good health (not recorded which).

V is TRBV29-1 and J is TRBJ2-1; unclear D gene. In germline, CDR1 is SQVTM, CDR2 ANQGSEA. V was shortened by 1 base and J by 12 bases, with 4 bases between the two germline ends. The CDR3 consists of 9 residues. In nucleotides, the CDR3 is TGCAGCGTTGAAGGCGGGCAGTTCTTC. Amino acid sequence: CSVEGGQFF.

In this sample, this clonotype turned up many times. Here the CDR3 reads CSARETGAPTDTQYF. The CDR3 coding sequence is TGCAGTGCTAGAGAGACGGGGGCGCCGACAGATACGCAGTATTTT. The chain employs TRBV20-1 and TRBJ2-3; D could derive from TRBD1 or TRBD2 (6 bases each). This CDR3 is 15 amino acids long. The V gene's germline CDR1 is DFQATT and CDR2 SNEGSKA (reference sequence). V lost 0 bases and J lost 3, with 13 bases in between.

This chain links TRBV15 with TRBJ2-5; no clear D. Trimming left V 5 bases short and J 0 bases short, with 13 bases between. CDR1 and CDR2 (germline): LNHNV, YYDKDF (reference sequence). The CDR3 sequence is 15 residues long. CDR3 sequence (DNA): TGTGCCACCAGCTCCCGTTCACCGGACCAAGAGACCCAGTACTTC. This encodes CATSSRSPDQETQYF.

In regard to this clonotype: A much larger clone sits a single nucleotide away, making a read error possible. The chain links TRBV9 to TRBJ2-2; TRBD2 matches at 8 bases. Germline V gene lookup returns CDR1 SGDLS and CDR2 YYNGEE. This CDR3 spans 17 amino acids. CDR3 in DNA: TGTGTCAGCAGCCAGGCCAGCGGGGGATCGAACACCGGGGAGCTGTTTTTT. It encodes CVSSQASGGSNTGELFF.